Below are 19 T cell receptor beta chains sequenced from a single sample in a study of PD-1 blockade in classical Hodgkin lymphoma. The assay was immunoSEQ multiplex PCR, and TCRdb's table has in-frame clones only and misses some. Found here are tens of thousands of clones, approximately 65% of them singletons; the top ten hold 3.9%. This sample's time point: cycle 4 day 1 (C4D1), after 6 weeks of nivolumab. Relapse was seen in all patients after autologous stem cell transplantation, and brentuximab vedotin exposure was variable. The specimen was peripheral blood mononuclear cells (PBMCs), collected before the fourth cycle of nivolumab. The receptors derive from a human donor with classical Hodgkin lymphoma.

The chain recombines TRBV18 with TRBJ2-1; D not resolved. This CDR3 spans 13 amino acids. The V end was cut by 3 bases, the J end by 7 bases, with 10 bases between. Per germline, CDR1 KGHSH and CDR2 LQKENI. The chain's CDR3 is CASSPPLGNEQFF. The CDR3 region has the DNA TGTGCCAGCTCACCTCCCCTAGGGAATGAGCAGTTCTTC.

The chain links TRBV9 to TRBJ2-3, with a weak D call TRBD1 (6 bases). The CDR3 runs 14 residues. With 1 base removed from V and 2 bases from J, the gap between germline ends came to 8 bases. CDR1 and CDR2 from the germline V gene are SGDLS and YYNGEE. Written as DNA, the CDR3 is TGTGCCAGCAGCGTACAGGGGAACACAGATACGCAGTATTTT. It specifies CASSVQGNTDTQYF.

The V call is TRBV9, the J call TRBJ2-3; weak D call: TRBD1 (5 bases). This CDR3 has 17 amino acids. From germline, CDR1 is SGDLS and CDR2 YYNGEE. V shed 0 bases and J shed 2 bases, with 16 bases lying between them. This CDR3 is CASSVGPLAGFTDTQYF. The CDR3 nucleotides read TGTGCCAGCAGCGTAGGGCCCTTGGCAGGGTTCACAGATACGCAGTATTTT. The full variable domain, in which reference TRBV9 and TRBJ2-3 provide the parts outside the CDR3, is DSGVTQTPKHLITATGQRVTLRCSPRSGDLSVYWYQQSLDQGLQFLIQYYNGEERAKGNILERFSAQQFPDLHSELNLSSLELGDSALYFCASSVGPLAGFTDTQYFGPGTRLTVL.

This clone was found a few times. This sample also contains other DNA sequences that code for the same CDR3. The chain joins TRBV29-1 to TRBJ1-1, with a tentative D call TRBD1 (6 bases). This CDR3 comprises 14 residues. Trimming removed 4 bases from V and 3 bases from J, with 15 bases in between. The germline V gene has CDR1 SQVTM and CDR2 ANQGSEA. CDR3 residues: CSVAGAGGHTEAFF. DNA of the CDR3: TGCAGCGTTGCCGGGGCGGGGGGGCACACTGAAGCTTTCTTT. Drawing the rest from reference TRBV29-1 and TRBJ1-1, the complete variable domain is SAVISQKPSRDICQRGTSLTIQCQVDSQVTMMFWYRQQPGQSLTLIATANQGSEATYESGFVIDKFPISRPNLTFSTLTVSNMSPEDSSIYLCSVAGAGGHTEAFFGQGTRLTVV.

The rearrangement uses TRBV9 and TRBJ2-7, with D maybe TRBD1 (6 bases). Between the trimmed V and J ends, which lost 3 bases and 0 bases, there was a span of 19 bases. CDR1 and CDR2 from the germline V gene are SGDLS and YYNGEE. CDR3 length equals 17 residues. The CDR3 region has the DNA TGTGCCAGCAGCGCGCATTCAGAGACAGGCAGCTCCTACGAGCAGTACTTC. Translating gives CASSAHSETGSSYEQYF.

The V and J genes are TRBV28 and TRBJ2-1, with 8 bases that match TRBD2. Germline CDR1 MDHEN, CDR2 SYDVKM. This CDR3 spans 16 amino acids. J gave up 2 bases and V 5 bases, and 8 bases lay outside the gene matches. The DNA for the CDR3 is TGTGCCAGCAGTGCGATCGGGGGGGTTCCCTACAATGAGCAGTTCTTC. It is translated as CASSAIGGVPYNEQFF. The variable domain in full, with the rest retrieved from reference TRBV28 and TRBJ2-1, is DVKVTQSSRYLVKRTGEKVFLECVQDMDHENMFWYRQDPGLGLRLIYFSYDVKMKEKGDIPEGYSVSREKKERFSLILESASTNQTSMYLCASSAIGGVPYNEQFFGPGTRLTVL.

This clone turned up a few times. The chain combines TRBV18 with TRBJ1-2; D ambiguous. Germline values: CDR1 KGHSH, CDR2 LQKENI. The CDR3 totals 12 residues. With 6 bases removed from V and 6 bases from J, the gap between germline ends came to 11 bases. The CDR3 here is CASSPSGDGYTF. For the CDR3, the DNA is TGTGCCAGCTCCCCTTCCGGGGATGGCTACACCTTC.

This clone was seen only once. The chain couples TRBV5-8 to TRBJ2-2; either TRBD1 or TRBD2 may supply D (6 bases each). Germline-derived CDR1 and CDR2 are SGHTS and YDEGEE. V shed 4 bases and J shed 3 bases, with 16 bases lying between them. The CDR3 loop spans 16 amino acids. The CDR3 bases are TGTGCCAGCAGCCCTGCCGGAAGGGGGGACACCGGGGAGCTGTTTTTT. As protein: CASSPAGRGDTGELFF. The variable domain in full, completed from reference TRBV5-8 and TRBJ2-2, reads EAGVTQSPTHLIKTRGQQATLRCSPISGHTSVYWYQQALGLGLQFLLWYDEGEERNRGNFPPRFSGRQFPNYSSELNVNALELEDSALYLCASSPAGRGDTGELFFGEGSRLTVL.

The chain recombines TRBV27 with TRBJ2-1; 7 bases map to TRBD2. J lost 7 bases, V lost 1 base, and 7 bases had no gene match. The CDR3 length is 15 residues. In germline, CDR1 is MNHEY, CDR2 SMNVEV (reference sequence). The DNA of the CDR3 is TGTGCCAGCAGTTTATTAGTTGGGGGGGAGAATGAGCAGTTCTTC. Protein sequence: CASSLLVGGENEQFF.

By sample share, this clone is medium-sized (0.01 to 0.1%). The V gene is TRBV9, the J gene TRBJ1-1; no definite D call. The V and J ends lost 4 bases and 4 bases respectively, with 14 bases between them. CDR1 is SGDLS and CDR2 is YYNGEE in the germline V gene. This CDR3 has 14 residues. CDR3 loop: CASSLKGQGTEAFF. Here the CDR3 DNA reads TGTGCCAGCAGCCTGAAGGGTCAAGGCACTGAAGCTTTCTTT.

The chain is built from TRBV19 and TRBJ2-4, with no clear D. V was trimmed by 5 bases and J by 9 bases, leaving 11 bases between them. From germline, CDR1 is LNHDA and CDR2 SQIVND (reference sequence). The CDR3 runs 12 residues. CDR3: CASSEYSPIQYF. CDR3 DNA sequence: TGTGCCAGTAGTGAGTACTCTCCCATTCAGTACTTC.

This CDR3 reads CASSVAADGGPYEQYF. Here the CDR3 DNA reads TGTGCCAGCAGCGTCGCAGCGGACGGGGGCCCCTACGAGCAGTACTTC. The V gene is TRBV9, the J gene TRBJ2-7; possibly TRBD1 or TRBD2 for D (6 bases each). The CDR3 spans 16 residues. The V end was cut by 2 bases, the J end by 2 bases, with 17 bases between. Germline loops: CDR1 SGDLS, CDR2 YYNGEE.

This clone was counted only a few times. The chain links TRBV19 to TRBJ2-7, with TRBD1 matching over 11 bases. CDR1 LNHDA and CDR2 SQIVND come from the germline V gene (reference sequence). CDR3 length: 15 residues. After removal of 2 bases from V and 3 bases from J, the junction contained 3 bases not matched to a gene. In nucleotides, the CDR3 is TGTGCCAGTAGTATACACGGGACAGGGGGCTACGAGCAGTACTTC. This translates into CASSIHGTGGYEQYF.

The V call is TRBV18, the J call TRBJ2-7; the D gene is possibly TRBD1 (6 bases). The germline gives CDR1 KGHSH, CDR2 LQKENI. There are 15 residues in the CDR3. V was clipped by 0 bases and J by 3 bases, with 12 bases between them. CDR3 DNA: TGTGCCAGCTCACCACCGGGTAGGGGGTACTACGAGCAGTACTTC. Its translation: CASSPPGRGYYEQYF.

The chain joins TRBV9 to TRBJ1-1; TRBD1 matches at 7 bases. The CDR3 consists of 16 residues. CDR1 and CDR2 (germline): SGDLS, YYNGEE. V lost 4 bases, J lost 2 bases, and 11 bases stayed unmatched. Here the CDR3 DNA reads TGTGCCAGCAGCCCCCGGGACAGAAATACTAACACTGAAGCTTTCTTT. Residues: CASSPRDRNTNTEAFF.

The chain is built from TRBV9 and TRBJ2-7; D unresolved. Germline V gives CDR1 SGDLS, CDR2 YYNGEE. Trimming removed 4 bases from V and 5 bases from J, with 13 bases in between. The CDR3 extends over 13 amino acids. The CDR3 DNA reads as TGTGCCAGCAGCCCTCCCCGAGGTCACGAGCAGTACTTC. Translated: CASSPPRGHEQYF.

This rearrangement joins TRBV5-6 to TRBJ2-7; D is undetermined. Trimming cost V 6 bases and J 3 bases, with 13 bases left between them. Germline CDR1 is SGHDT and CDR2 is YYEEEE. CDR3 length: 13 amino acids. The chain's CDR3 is CASTDTANYEQYF. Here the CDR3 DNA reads TGTGCCAGCACGGATACGGCTAACTACGAGCAGTACTTC.

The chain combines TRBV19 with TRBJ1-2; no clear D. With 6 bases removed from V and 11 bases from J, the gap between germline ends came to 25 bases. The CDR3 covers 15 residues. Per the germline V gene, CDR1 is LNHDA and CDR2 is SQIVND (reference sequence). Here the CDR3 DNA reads TGTGCCAGTAGCCCCCGAGACCGCCGTCTATGGAGGTACACCTTC. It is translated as CASSPRDRRLWRYTF.

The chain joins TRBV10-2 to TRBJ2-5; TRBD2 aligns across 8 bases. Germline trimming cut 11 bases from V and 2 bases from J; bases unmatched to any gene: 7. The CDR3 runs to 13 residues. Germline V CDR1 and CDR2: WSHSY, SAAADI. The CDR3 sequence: CASGGGIQETQYF. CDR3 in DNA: TGCGCCTCCGGCGGGGGGATTCAAGAGACCCAGTACTTC.